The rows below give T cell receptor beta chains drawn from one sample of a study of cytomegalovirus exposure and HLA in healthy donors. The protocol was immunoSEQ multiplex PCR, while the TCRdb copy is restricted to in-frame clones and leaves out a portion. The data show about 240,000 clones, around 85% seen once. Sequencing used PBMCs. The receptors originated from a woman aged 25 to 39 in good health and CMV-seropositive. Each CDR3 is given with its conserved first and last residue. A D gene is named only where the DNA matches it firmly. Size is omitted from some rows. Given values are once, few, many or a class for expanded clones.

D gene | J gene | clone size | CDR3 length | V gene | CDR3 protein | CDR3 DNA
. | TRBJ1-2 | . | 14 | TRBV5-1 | CASSPAGGNYGYTF | TGCGCCAGCAGCCCCGCTGGCGGAAACTATGGCTACACCTTC
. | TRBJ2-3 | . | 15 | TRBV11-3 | CASSSPDRYTDTQYF | TGTGCCAGCAGCTCGCCAGACAGGTACACAGATACGCAGTATTTT
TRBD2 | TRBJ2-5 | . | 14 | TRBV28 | CASSLAGGTETQYF | TGTGCCAGCAGTTTAGCGGGAGGGACGGAGACCCAGTACTTC
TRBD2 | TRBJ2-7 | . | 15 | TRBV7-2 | CASSRTSGGFHEQYF | TGTGCCAGCAGCCGAACTAGCGGGGGTTTCCACGAGCAGTACTTC
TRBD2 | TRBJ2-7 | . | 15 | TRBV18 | CASSPGGGSSYEQYF | TGTGCCAGCTCACCCGGCGGGGGTAGCTCCTACGAGCAGTACTTC
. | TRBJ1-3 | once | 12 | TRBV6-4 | CASPIYRDTIYF | TGTGCCAGCCCAATTTACAGGGACACCATATATTTT
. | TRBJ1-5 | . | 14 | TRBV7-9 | CASSLSGGNQPQHF | TGTGCCAGCAGCTTAAGTGGAGGCAATCAGCCCCAGCATTTT
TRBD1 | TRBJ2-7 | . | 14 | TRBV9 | CASSVGTETYEQYF | TGTGCCAGCAGCGTGGGGACAGAAACCTACGAGCAGTACTTC
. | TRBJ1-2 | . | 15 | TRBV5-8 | CASSLSSQGLSGYTF | TGTGCCAGCAGCTTGAGTTCGCAGGGGTTGAGCGGCTACACCTTC
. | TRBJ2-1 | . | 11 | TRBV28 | CASRTRVTEFF | TGTGCCAGCAGGACGAGGGTTACTGAGTTCTTC
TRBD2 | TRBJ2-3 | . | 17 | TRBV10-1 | CASSESGLADSTDTQYF | TGCGCCAGCAGTGAGTCGGGGCTAGCGGACAGCACAGATACGCAGTATTTT
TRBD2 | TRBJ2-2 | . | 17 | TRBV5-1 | CASSFMGLADLTGELFF | TGCGCCAGCAGCTTTATGGGCCTAGCGGACCTCACCGGGGAGCTGTTTTTT
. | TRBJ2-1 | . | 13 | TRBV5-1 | CASSLDRVNEQFF | TGCGCCAGCAGCTTGGACAGGGTCAATGAGCAGTTCTTC
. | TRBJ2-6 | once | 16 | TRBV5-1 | CASLDKPVSGANVLTF | TGCGCCAGCCTGGACAAACCGGTCTCTGGGGCCAACGTCCTGACTTTC
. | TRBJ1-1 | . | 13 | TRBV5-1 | CASSLNGGTEAFF | TGCGCCAGCAGCTTGAACGGTGGCACTGAAGCTTTCTTT
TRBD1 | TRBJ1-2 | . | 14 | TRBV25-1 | CASSEPGTGKGYTF | TGTGCCAGCAGTGAGCCAGGGACAGGGAAAGGCTACACCTTC
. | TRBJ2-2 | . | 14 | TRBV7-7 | CASSTLLNTGELFF | TGTGCTAGCAGCACCTTACTTAACACCGGGGAGCTGTTTTTT
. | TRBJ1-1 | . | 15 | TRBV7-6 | CASSSRVGWSTEAFF | TGTGCCAGCAGCTCGAGGGTAGGTTGGTCCACTGAAGCTTTCTTT
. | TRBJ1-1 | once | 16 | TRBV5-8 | CASSPGQDFMNTEAFF | TGTGCCAGCAGCCCGGGACAAGACTTCATGAACACTGAAGCTTTCTTT
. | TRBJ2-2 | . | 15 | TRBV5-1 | CASSFRGYGTGELFF | TGCGCCAGCAGCTTTCGTGGTTACGGCACCGGGGAGCTGTTTTTT
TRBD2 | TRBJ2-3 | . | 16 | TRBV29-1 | CSSGGGAPDLTDTQYF | TGCAGCTCTGGGGGGGGAGCGCCCGATCTCACAGATACGCAGTATTTT
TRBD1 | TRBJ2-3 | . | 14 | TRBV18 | CASSLGQGKDTQYF | TGTGCCAGCTCACTGGGACAGGGTAAAGATACGCAGTATTTT
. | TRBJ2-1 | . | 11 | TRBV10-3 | CAIMVGVEQFF | TGTGCCATCATGGTAGGAGTTGAGCAGTTCTTC
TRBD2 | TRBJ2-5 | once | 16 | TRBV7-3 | CASSPPPRGRGETQYF | TGTGCCAGCAGCCCTCCACCGCGGGGGAGAGGAGAGACCCAGTACTTC
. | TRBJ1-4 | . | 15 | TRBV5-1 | CASSPQQGVNEKLFF | TGCGCCAGCAGCCCACAACAGGGAGTTAATGAAAAACTGTTTTTT
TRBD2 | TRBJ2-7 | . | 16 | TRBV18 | CASSPRAGGPPYEQYF | TGTGCCAGCTCACCAAGAGCGGGAGGGCCTCCCTACGAGCAGTACTTC
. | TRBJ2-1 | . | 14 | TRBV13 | CASSFFRTANEQFF | TGTGCCAGCAGCTTCTTCCGGACAGCTAATGAGCAGTTCTTC
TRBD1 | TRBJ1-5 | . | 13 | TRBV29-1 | CSCSDRANQPQHF | TGCAGTTGCTCGGACAGGGCGAATCAGCCCCAGCATTTT
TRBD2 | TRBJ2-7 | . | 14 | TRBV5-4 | CASSLSGRWGEQYF | TGTGCCAGCAGCTTAAGCGGGAGGTGGGGCGAGCAGTACTTC
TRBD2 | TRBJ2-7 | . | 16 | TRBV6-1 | CASSELASGSYYAQYF | TGTGCCAGCAGTGAATTAGCTAGCGGGAGTTACTATGCGCAGTACTTC
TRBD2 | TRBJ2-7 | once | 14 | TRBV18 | CASSPGLAVYEQYF | TGTGCCAGCTCCCCGGGACTAGCAGTGTACGAGCAGTACTTC
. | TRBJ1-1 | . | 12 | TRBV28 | CATQAQNTEAFF | TGTGCTACGCAGGCGCAGAACACTGAAGCTTTCTTT
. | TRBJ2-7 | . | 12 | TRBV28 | CASSSGTYEQYF | TGTGCCAGCAGTTCGGGGACCTACGAGCAGTACTTC
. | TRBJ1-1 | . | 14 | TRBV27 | CASSLLGRNTEAFF | TGTGCCAGCAGTTTACTGGGGCGGAACACTGAAGCTTTCTTT
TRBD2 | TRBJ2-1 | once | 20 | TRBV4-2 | CASSRTGTSGSISPYNEQFF | TGTGCCAGCAGCCGCACCGGGACTAGCGGGAGCATATCCCCCTACAATGAGCAGTTCTTC